The clone carrying this T cell receptor beta chain occurred a few times. At one end, the junction sequence differs from germline, possibly due to a read error. These data originate in a study of CD4 and CD8 cells across lung adenocarcinoma regions. TCRdb reanalysed the PCR reads using MiXCR and keeps one entry per CDR3 protein. The top ten clones hold around 36% of a sample with around 12,000 distinct CDR3 sequences, under 75% of them seen once. Donors had localized lung adenocarcinoma, a non-small cell lung cancer. The CDR3 is 13 amino acids. Germline V gene sequence: CDR1 MNHNS, CDR2 SASEGT. This TCR derives from a female donor with lung adenocarcinoma. The CD4 and CD8 labels of this study may be unreliable. The sequenced material came from CD8+ T cells from the margin of a lung tumor. This chain joins TRBV6-1 and TRBJ2-1, with D tentatively TRBD2 (6 bases). The CDR3 nucleotides read TGTGCCAGCAGTGAAGCGGCGGGACTGGCGGAGTACTTC. Amino acids: CASSEAAGLAEYF.